A single sample is the source of the 2 T cell receptor beta chains below, sequenced in a study of blood T cell repertoires in COVID-19. Method: immunoSEQ multiplex PCR; TCRdb's copy keeps in-frame clones and lacks some. The sample carries around 140,000 clones, roughly 89% recorded once. Sequencing was carried out using peripheral blood. The receptors come from a human donor in a cohort sampled during active COVID-19.

The chain combines TRBV5-8 with TRBJ2-7, with D tentatively TRBD1 (6 bases). The germline V gene encodes CDR1 SGHTS and CDR2 YDEGEE. The CDR3 contains 13 residues. Trimming pared 5 bases from V and 0 bases from J, leaving 9 bases between. Here the CDR3 reads CASSSGASYEQYF. CDR3 nucleotide sequence: TGTGCCAGCAGTTCAGGGGCCTCCTACGAGCAGTACTTC.

The chain is built from TRBV5-1 and TRBJ1-4, with unresolved D. CDR1 is SGHRS and CDR2 is YFSETQ in the germline V gene. Trimming shortened V by 0 bases and J by 0 bases, and 15 bases separated the two germline ends. There are 18 residues in the CDR3. The CDR3 nucleotides read TGCGCCAGCAGCTTGGGGGGAGAGTTGTTTGCAACTAATGAAAAACTGTTTTTT. Residues: CASSLGGELFATNEKLFF.